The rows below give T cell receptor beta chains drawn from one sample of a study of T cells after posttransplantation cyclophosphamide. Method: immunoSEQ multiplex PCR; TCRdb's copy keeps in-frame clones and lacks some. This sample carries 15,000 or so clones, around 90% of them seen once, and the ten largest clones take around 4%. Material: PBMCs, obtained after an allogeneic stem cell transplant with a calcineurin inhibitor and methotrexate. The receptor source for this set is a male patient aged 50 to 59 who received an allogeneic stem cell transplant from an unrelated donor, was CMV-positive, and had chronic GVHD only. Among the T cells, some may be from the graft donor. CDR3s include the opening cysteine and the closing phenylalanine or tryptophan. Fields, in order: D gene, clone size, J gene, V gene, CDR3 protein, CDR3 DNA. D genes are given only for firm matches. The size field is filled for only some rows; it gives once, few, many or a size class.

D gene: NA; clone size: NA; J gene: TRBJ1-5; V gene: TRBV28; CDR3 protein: CASTYQGINQPQHF; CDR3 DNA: TGTGCCAGCACCTACCAGGGGATCAATCAGCCCCAGCATTTT
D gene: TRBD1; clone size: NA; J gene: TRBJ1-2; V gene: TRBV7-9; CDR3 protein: CASSRTGWGYTF; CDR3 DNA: TGTGCCAGCAGCCGGACAGGTTGGGGCTACACCTTC
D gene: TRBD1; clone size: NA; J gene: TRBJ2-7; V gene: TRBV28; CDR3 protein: CASSLSPRGGHEQYF; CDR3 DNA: TGTGCCAGCAGTTTATCCCCCAGAGGGGGCCACGAGCAGTACTTC
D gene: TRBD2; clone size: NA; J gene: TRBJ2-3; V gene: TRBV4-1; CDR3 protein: CASSHLAGGRWPDTQYF; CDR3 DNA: TGCGCCAGCAGCCACCTAGCGGGAGGGCGATGGCCAGATACGCAGTATTTT
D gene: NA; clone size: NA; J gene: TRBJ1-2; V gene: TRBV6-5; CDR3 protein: CASSLESQGRHGYTF; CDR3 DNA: TGTGCCAGCAGCCTCGAATCACAGGGAAGGCATGGCTACACCTTC
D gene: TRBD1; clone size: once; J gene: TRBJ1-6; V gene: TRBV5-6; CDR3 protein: CASSPGQGFSPLHF; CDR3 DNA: TGTGCCAGCAGCCCTGGACAGGGCTTTTCACCCCTCCACTTT
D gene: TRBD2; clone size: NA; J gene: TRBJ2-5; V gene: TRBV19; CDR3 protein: CASSMGVMASGQETQYF; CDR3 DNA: TGTGCCAGTAGTATGGGGGTTATGGCTAGCGGCCAAGAGACCCAGTACTTC
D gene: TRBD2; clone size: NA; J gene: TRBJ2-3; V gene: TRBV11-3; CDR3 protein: CASSPVGLAKDTQYF; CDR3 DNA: TGTGCCAGCAGCCCAGTTGGACTAGCAAAAGATACGCAGTATTTT
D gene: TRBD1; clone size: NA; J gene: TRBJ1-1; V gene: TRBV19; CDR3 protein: CASIGQGARTEAFF; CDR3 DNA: TGTGCCAGTATTGGGCAGGGGGCGCGCACTGAAGCTTTCTTT
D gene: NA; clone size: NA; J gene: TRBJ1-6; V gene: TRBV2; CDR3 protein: CASTGDRYSPLHF; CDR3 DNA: TGTGCCAGCACGGGTGACCGATATTCACCCCTCCACTTT
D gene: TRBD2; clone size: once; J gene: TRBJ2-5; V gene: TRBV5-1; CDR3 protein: CASSPLGAGAETQYF; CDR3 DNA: TGCGCCAGCAGCCCCTTGGGAGCGGGGGCAGAGACCCAGTACTTC
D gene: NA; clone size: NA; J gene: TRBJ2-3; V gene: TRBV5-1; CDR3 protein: CASSLVRYTDTQYF; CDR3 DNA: TGCGCCAGCAGCTTGGTCAGGTACACAGATACGCAGTATTTT
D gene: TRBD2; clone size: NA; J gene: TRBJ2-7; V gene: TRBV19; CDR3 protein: CASSISASGSNEQYF; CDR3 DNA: TGTGCCAGTAGTATATCGGCTAGCGGGAGTAACGAGCAGTACTTC
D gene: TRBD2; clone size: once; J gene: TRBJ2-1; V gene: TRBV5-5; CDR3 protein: CASSYASGSAEQFF; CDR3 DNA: TGTGCCAGCAGCTACGCTAGCGGGAGTGCTGAGCAGTTCTTC
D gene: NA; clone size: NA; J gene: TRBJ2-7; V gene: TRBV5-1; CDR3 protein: CASSKDTYEQYF; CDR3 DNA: TGCGCCAGCAGCAAAGACACCTACGAGCAGTACTTC
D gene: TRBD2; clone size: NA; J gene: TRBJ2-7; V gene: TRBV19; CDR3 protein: CASSIRAGDAVEQYF; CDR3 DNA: TGTGCCAGTAGTATCCGAGCGGGAGATGCGGTCGAGCAGTACTTC
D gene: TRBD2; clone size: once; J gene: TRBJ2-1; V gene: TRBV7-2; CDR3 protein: CASSLAGRDEQFF; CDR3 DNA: TGTGCCAGCAGCTTAGCTGGGAGGGATGAGCAGTTCTTC
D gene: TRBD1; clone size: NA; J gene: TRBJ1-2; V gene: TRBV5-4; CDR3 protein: CASSRGQGADGYTF; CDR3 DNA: TGTGCCAGCAGCCGTGGACAGGGGGCGGATGGCTACACCTTC
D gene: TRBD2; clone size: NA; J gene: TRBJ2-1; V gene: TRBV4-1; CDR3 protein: CASSQLAGGLYNEQFF; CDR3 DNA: TGCGCCAGCAGCCAACTGGCGGGGGGTCTATACAATGAGCAGTTCTTC
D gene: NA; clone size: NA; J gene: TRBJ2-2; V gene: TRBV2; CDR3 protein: CASRRQTTGELFF; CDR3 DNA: TGTGCCAGCAGGAGACAGACCACCGGGGAGCTGTTTTTT
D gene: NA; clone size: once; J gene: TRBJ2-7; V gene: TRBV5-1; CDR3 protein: CASSFGNEQYF; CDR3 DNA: TGCGCCAGCAGTTTCGGGAACGAGCAGTACTTC
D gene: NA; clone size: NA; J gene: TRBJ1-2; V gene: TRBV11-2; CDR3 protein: CASSFSTGINYGYTF; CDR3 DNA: TGTGCCAGCAGCTTTTCTACAGGGATAAACTATGGCTACACCTTC
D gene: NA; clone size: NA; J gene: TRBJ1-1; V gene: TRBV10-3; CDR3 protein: CAISERTAMNTEAFF; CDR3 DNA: TGTGCCATCAGTGAGAGGACAGCCATGAACACTGAAGCTTTCTTT